This is a list of T cell receptor beta chains from one sample in a study of shared clonotypes between healthy human individuals. The method was immunoSEQ multiplex PCR; TCRdb's version includes in-frame clones alone and lacks a portion of them. The sample includes about 660,000 clones, 74% seen only once; the top ten take approximately 1.8%. The sample consisted of memory CD4+ T cells sorted from blood. The receptors come from a woman in her twenties or thirties in good health. CDR3s include the opening cysteine and the closing phenylalanine or tryptophan. The D gene is left open where the match is weak. Expanded clones are given a class, and other clones once, few, many or no size at all.

v_call,j_call,d_call,cdr3_length,clone_size,cdr3_nt,cdr3_aa
TRBV19,TRBJ2-5,TRBD2,14,few,TGTGCCAGTAGTCCTAGCGGGAGAGTAGAGACCCAGTACTTC,CASSPSGRVETQYF
TRBV10-1,TRBJ1-2,NA,13,once,TGCGCCAGCAGTGAAAGTTCAGCGAGTGGCTACACCTTC,CASSESSASGYTF
TRBV21-1,TRBJ1-2,NA,15,NA,TGTGCCAGCAGCAAAGTCGGAAGAGTAGGCTATGGCTACACCTTC,CASSKVGRVGYGYTF
TRBV2,TRBJ2-1,NA,14,few,TGTGCCAGCAGTGAAGCCCAGGGATACAATGAGCAGTTCTTC,CASSEAQGYNEQFF
TRBV5-1,TRBJ2-1,TRBD1,17,few,TGCGCCAGCAGCTTGGCCGCTCGGACAGGGGGCAGGTATGAGCAGTTCTTC,CASSLAARTGGRYEQFF
TRBV28,TRBJ1-5,TRBD1,15,many,TGTGCCAGCAGCCCACAGGGGGCTCGGAATCAGCCCCAGCATTTT,CASSPQGARNQPQHF
TRBV5-1,TRBJ2-5,NA,14,once,TGCGCCAGCCCCTACCCCACAACCCAAGAGACCCAGTACTTC,CASPYPTTQETQYF
TRBV2,TRBJ2-1,TRBD2,14,NA,TGTGCCAGCAGGAAACTAGCGGGAGTCAATGAGCAGTTCTTC,CASRKLAGVNEQFF
TRBV6-4,TRBJ1-1,NA,15,NA,TGTGCCAGCAGTGACTCGACAGGCGGAAACACTGAAGCTTTCTTT,CASSDSTGGNTEAFF
TRBV27,TRBJ2-2,NA,15,NA,TGTGCCAGCACCCTCCGACTAGGGAGGCCCGGGGAGCTGTTTTTT,CASTLRLGRPGELFF
TRBV4-1,TRBJ1-5,TRBD1,21,few,TGCGCCAGCAGCCAAGATTTGCTAGCCCGGGGTGGACAGGGGGGCGGTCAGCCCCAGCATTTT,CASSQDLLARGGQGGGQPQHF
TRBV10-2,TRBJ2-7,TRBD2,13,NA,TGCGCCAGCAGTGAAACGGGAGGCTACGAGCAGTACTTC,CASSETGGYEQYF
TRBV7-2,TRBJ2-2,TRBD1,15,once,TGTGCCAGCAGCTTAGGACAGGGGGCGACCGGGGAGCTGTTTTTT,CASSLGQGATGELFF
TRBV7-8,TRBJ1-1,NA,15,NA,TGTGCCAGCAGCTTAGCGCTGGGCCAGGAAAGTGAAGCTTTCTTT,CASSLALGQESEAFF
TRBV7-8,TRBJ2-2,NA,12,NA,TGTGCCAGCAGCTTCATAATCGGGGAGCTGTTTTTT,CASSFIIGELFF
TRBV19,TRBJ2-3,NA,13,NA,TGTGCCAGCCTAGGGGGGAGCACAGATACGCAGTATTTT,CASLGGSTDTQYF
TRBV6-1,TRBJ1-1,NA,14,NA,TGTGCCAGCAGTGAAAGGAACAAGAACACTGAAGCTTTCTTT,CASSERNKNTEAFF
TRBV30,TRBJ2-5,NA,10,NA,TGTGCCTGGAGAATGGAGACCCAGTACTTC,CAWRMETQYF
TRBV5-1,TRBJ2-7,NA,15,NA,TGCGCCAGCAGCTCCTCACAGGGATCGTTCAACGAGCAGTACTTC,CASSSSQGSFNEQYF
TRBV25-1,TRBJ2-7,NA,14,NA,TGTGCCAGCATCTCTACCCAGCGAGGGCACGAGCAGTACTTC,CASISTQRGHEQYF
TRBV2,TRBJ1-5,NA,12,NA,TGTGCCAGCAGTTACCCATATCAGCCCCAGCATTTT,CASSYPYQPQHF
TRBV15,TRBJ2-3,NA,13,many,TGTGCCACCAGCGTGACTCCCACAGATACGCAGTATTTT,CATSVTPTDTQYF
TRBV9,TRBJ1-5,NA,15,NA,TGTGCCAGCAGCGTAGGGGCAACGACAAATCAGCCCCAGCATTTT,CASSVGATTNQPQHF
TRBV28,TRBJ2-3,NA,12,NA,TGTGCCAGCAGTCCGATACTAGCTCCGCAGTATTTT,CASSPILAPQYF
TRBV7-9,TRBJ2-5,TRBD1,11,NA,TGTGCCAGCAGCTTCCGGGACAGGGAGGACTTC,CASSFRDREDF
TRBV7-3,TRBJ2-2,NA,15,NA,TGTGCCAGCAGCTTAGGGCCATCCAACACCGGGGAGCTGTTTTTT,CASSLGPSNTGELFF
TRBV11-2,TRBJ1-3,NA,14,NA,TGTGCCAGCAGCGCGTCTGACTCTGGAAACACCATATATTTT,CASSASDSGNTIYF
TRBV19,TRBJ2-7,TRBD1,15,NA,TGTGCCAGTAGGCAGGGACAGGGGGTAATCTACGAGCAGTACTTC,CASRQGQGVIYEQYF
TRBV19,TRBJ2-7,TRBD1,12,NA,TGTGCCAGTAGCCGACAGGGGTTCGAGCAGTACTTC,CASSRQGFEQYF
TRBV10-3,TRBJ2-1,NA,15,NA,TGTGCCATCAGTGGCCCGGAGACAGGACTGAATGAGCAGTTCTTC,CAISGPETGLNEQFF
TRBV11-2,TRBJ2-7,NA,12,NA,TGTGCCAGCAGCCAGGGAAGCTACGAGCAGTACTTC,CASSQGSYEQYF
TRBV27,TRBJ2-7,NA,13,NA,TGTGCCAGCAGTTTAACCGGGACCCGCGAGCAGTACTTC,CASSLTGTREQYF
TRBV19,TRBJ1-2,TRBD1,12,NA,TGTGCCAGTAAAACAGGGGGCTATGGCTACACCTTC,CASKTGGYGYTF
TRBV7-9,TRBJ2-7,TRBD1,15,once,TGTGCCAGCAGCTTAGCCGGGACAGGGGGGGACGAGCAGTACTTC,CASSLAGTGGDEQYF
TRBV15,TRBJ2-7,NA,18,NA,TGTGCCACCAGCAGAGATCTTTACTCGCGGGTAAGCTCCTACGAGCAGTACTTC,CATSRDLYSRVSSYEQYF
TRBV19,TRBJ2-3,NA,12,NA,TGTGCCACCGCTTTATCGACAGATACGCAGTATTTT,CATALSTDTQYF
TRBV2,TRBJ1-5,TRBD1,16,once,TGTGCCAGCAGTGAGAATGGGGCACAGGGGAATCAGCCCCAGCATTTT,CASSENGAQGNQPQHF
TRBV5-1,TRBJ2-1,NA,13,NA,TGCGCCAGCAGCTTTTCACTCACCAATGAGCAGTTCTTC,CASSFSLTNEQFF
TRBV28,TRBJ2-3,TRBD2,16,NA,TGTGCCAGCTCCCTCCCGCAAACTAGCGGGAGTCATACGCAGTATTTT,CASSLPQTSGSHTQYF
TRBV7-8,TRBJ2-7,NA,16,NA,TGTGCCAGCAGCTTAGCCCCTAGGGCAGGGGCCTACGAGCAGTACTTC,CASSLAPRAGAYEQYF
TRBV6-1,TRBJ1-4,TRBD1,15,NA,TGTGCCAGCAGTGACTACGACAGGGCAAATGAAAAACTGTTTTTT,CASSDYDRANEKLFF
TRBV27,TRBJ2-5,NA,11,few,TGTGCCAGCAGGGTGGTGGAGACCCAGTACTTC,CASRVVETQYF
TRBV29-1,TRBJ2-7,TRBD1,14,NA,TGCAGCGTGACCGGGACAGGGTCCTCCTACGAGCAGTACTTC,CSVTGTGSSYEQYF
TRBV30,TRBJ2-7,NA,13,NA,TGTGCCTGGAGTGTCAGCTACTCCTACGAGCAGTACTTC,CAWSVSYSYEQYF
TRBV27,TRBJ2-1,NA,13,NA,TGTGCCAGCAGTTTAGCCAATAGAAATGAGCAGTTCTTC,CASSLANRNEQFF
TRBV19,TRBJ2-2,TRBD2,15,NA,TGTGCCAGTACCAAAAGCGGGAGACCCACCGGGGAGCTGTTTTTT,CASTKSGRPTGELFF
TRBV11-3,TRBJ2-1,NA,14,NA,TGTGCCAGCAGCCCTCACGGTGCCTCGGATGAGCAGTTCTTC,CASSPHGASDEQFF
TRBV28,TRBJ2-3,TRBD2,16,once,TGTGCCAGCAGTTTAGGTGCTAGCGGGAGCACAGATACGCAGTATTTT,CASSLGASGSTDTQYF
TRBV28,TRBJ1-1,NA,16,few,TGTGCCAGCACCAAACCTCGGGGGGGGCGGAGCACTGAAGCTTTCTTT,CASTKPRGGRSTEAFF
TRBV11-2,TRBJ1-4,TRBD1,16,NA,TGTGCCAGCAGCCCCCGGGACAGGGGAACTAATGAAAAACTGTTTTTT,CASSPRDRGTNEKLFF
TRBV27,TRBJ1-2,NA,14,NA,TGTGCCAGCAGTTTCGGCCAGGGCGGCTATGGCTACACCTTC,CASSFGQGGYGYTF
TRBV29-1,TRBJ2-5,TRBD1,12,NA,TGCAGCGTGGGACAGGAACAAGAGACCCAGTACTTC,CSVGQEQETQYF
TRBV6-1,TRBJ1-2,TRBD1,15,few,TGTGCCAGCAGTGAAGCGGGGACAGGGATCTATGGCTACACCTTC,CASSEAGTGIYGYTF
TRBV28,TRBJ2-1,NA,15,NA,TGTGCCAGCAGTTTATCAGGGCTCTCCTACAATGAGCAGTTCTTC,CASSLSGLSYNEQFF
TRBV2,TRBJ2-7,NA,14,NA,TGTGCCAGCAGTGACAGGGATCGTGCCTACGAGCAGTACTTC,CASSDRDRAYEQYF
TRBV19,TRBJ2-5,TRBD2,16,NA,TGTGCCAGTAGTTCCGGTTTAGCGGGAGCCCAAGAGACCCAGTACTTC,CASSSGLAGAQETQYF
TRBV4-1,TRBJ2-7,NA,15,once,TGCGCCAGCAGTCTTAAGGCAGGGGACTCCTACGAGCAGTACTTC,CASSLKAGDSYEQYF